Included here is one T cell receptor beta chain sequence, with context. Its target is unknown. Method: immunoSEQ multiplex PCR; TCRdb's copy keeps in-frame clones and lacks some. The sample records tens of thousands of clones, 87% being singletons. The data derive from a study of T cells in localized non-small cell lung cancer. Study results and limitations: Of the tissues analyzed, uninvolved adjacent lung showed maximal T cell clonality, greater than tumor. Heterogeneity remains possible, as sequencing covered one tumor region only. Paired adjacent lung recovered a median around 59 of the top 100 tumor clones. Prolonged overall survival went with higher T cell density in the blood.

The V end lost 5 bases, the J end lost 5 bases, and 22 bases lay between the germline ends. The germline V gene has CDR1 MDHEN and CDR2 SYDVKM. This CDR3 spans 17 amino acids. The TCR sequence derives from a woman aged 35 to 70 with stage I lung adenocarcinoma. This specimen consisted of peripheral blood, obtained before any cancer treatment. V and J are TRBV28 and TRBJ1-5, with D perhaps matching TRBD1 (6 bases). CDR3 DNA sequence: TGTGCCAGCAGTCCGTCCCTTTGGCGGGGGCCGGATCAGCCCCAGCATTTT. Translating gives CASSPSLWRGPDQPQHF.